This T cell receptor beta chain was documented in a study of OX40 agonist ivuxolimab in advanced cancers. Germline CDR1 MRHNA, CDR2 SNTAGT. This CDR3 is 14 amino acids long. Germline trimming cut 5 bases from V and 1 base from J; bases unmatched to any gene: 3. Only in-frame clones appear in the TCRdb table, and some are missing; sequencing was by immunoSEQ multiplex PCR. The table records about 40,000 clones, around 89% of them present only once. V usage is TRBV6-4 and J usage is TRBJ2-3; the match to TRBD2 covers 7 bases. Specimen: CD4+ or CD8+ T cells sorted from blood, collected in a trial of the OX40 agonist ivuxolimab. The sequence came from an adult with an advanced solid tumor such as melanoma, head and neck, liver or kidney cancer. CDR3 protein: CASSTAGGTDTQYF. As DNA, the CDR3 is TGTGCCAGCAGTACCGCGGGGGGCACAGATACGCAGTATTTT.